Listed below are T cell receptor beta chains from one sample, sequenced in a study of cytomegalovirus exposure and HLA in healthy donors. TCRdb's copy holds only in-frame clones and misses some; the assay was immunoSEQ multiplex PCR. The data show roughly 180,000 clones, roughly a tenth seen once. Sequenced: PBMCs. The receptors were sampled from a woman in her thirties in good health and CMV-seropositive. Each CDR3 is given without its conserved first and last residue. Clone size is given for some rows only: seen once, a few or many times, or a class if the clone is expanded.

TRBV2	few	TRBJ1-2	ASTTDRGGQGDGYT
TRBV6-5	few	TRBJ2-3	ASSSPSGSTDTQY
TRBV30	.	TRBJ1-1	AWSVQVPGANTEAF
TRBV6-5	.	TRBJ2-2	ASSPSSGRAGELF
TRBV19	.	TRBJ1-5	ASSATGEQPQH
TRBV6-1	.	TRBJ1-1	ASRGQPTLEAF
TRBV4-1	few	TRBJ2-3	ASIAGTASTDTQY
TRBV29-1	few	TRBJ1-1	SARTGVGSTEAF
TRBV6-1	few	TRBJ2-5	ASSEFGGPTYQETQY
TRBV7-2	few	TRBJ2-3	ASSRDRVSGRAQY
TRBV19	few	TRBJ1-1	ASSRGSNTEAF
TRBV9	.	TRBJ2-3	ASSPRTSGTDTQY
TRBV5-6	few	TRBJ1-1	ASSLVYGTEAF
TRBV14	.	TRBJ2-2	ASSQVAQKIGELF
TRBV4-2	.	TRBJ1-2	ASSQDMGRGGYT
TRBV7-9	.	TRBJ1-2	ASSATGLTFSGYT
TRBV6-6	few	TRBJ1-2	ASSYNAAYGYT
TRBV11-2	.	TRBJ2-1	ASSVDRYNEQF
TRBV5-1	.	TRBJ2-3	ASSSPGTDTQY
TRBV28	.	TRBJ2-7	ASSYRTARNEQY
TRBV30	few	TRBJ2-7	AWSFGYEQY
TRBV5-1	few	TRBJ2-5	ASSLAGGTGETQY
TRBV6-1	.	TRBJ2-3	ASSERDSRQHTQY